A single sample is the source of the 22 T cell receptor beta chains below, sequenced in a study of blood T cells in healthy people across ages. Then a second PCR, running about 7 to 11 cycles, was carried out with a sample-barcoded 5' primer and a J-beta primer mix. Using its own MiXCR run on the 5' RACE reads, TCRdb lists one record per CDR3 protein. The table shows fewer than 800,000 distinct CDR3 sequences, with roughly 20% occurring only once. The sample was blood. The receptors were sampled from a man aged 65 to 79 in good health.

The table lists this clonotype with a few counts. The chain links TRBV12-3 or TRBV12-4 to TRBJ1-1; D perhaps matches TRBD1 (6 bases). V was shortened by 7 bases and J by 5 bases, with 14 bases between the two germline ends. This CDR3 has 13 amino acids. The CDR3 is CASTRGGWTEAFF. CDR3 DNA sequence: TGTGCCAGCACCAGGGGAGGTTGGACTGAAGCTTTCTTT.

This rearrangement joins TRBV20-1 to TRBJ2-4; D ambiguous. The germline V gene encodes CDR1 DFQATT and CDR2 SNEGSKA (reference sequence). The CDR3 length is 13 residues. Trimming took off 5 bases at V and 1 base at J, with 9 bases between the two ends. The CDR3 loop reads CSADYSAKNIQYF. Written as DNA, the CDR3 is TGCAGTGCTGATTACAGTGCCAAAAACATTCAGTACTTC.

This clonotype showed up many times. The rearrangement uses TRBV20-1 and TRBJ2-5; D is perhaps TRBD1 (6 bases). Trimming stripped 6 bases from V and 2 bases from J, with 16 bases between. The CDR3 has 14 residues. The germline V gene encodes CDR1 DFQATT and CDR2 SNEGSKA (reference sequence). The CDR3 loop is CSAQGSGTQETQYF. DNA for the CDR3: TGCAGTGCCCAAGGGTCAGGGACACAAGAGACCCAGTACTTC.

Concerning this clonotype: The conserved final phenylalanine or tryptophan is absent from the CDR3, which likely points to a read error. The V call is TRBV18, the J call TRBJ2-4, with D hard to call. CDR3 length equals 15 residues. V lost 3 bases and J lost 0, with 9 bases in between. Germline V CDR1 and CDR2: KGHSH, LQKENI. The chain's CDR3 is CASSPLAGAKNIQYL. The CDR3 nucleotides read TGTGCCAGCTCACCCTTGGCAGGAGCCAAAAACATTCAGTACCTC.

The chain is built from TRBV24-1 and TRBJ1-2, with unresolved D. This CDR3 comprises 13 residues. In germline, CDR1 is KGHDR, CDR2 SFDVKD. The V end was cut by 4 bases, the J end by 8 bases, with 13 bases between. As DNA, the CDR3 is TGTGCCACCAGTGACGCGCCGGAGACCGGCTACACCTTC. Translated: CATSDAPETGYTF.

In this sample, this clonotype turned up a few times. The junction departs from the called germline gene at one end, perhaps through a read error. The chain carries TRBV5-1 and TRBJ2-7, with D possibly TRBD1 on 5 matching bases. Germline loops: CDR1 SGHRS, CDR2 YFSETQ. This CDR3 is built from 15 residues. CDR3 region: CAGSLEGVELGEQYF. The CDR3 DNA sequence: TGCGCCGGCAGCTTGGAAGGGGTGGAGTTGGGCGAGCAGTACTTC.

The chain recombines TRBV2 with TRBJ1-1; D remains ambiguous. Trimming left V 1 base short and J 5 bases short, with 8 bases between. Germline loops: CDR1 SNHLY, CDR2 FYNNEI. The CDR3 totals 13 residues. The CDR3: CASSEGARTEAFF. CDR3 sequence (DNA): TGTGCCAGCAGTGAAGGGGCGAGGACTGAAGCTTTCTTT.

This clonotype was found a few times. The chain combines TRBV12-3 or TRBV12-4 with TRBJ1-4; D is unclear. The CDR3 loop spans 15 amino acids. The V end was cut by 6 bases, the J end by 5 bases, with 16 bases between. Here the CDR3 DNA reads TGTGCCAGCAGCCGTCAGAGACGGGTGAATGAAAAACTGTTTTTT. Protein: CASSRQRRVNEKLFF.

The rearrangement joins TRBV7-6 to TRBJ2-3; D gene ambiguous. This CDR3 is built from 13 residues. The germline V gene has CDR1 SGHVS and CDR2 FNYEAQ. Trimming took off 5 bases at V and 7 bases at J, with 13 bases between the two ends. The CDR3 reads CASSPQLRNTQYF. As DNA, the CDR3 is TGTGCCAGCAGCCCCCAGCTCCGGAATACGCAGTATTTT.

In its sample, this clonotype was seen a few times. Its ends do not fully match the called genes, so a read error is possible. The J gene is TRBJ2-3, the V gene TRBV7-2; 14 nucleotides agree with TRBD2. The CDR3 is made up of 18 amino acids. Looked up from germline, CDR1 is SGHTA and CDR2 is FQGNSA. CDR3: CANSLGTTSGRVRDTQYF. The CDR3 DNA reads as TGTGCCAACAGCTTGGGGACGACTAGCGGGAGGGTGAGAGATACGCAGTATTTT.

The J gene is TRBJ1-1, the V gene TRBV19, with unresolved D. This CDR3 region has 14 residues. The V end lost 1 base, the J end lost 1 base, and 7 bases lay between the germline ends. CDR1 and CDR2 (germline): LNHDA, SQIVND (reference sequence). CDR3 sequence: CASSIVRSNTEAFF. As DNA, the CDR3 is TGTGCCAGTAGTATAGTCAGGTCGAACACTGAAGCTTTCTTT.

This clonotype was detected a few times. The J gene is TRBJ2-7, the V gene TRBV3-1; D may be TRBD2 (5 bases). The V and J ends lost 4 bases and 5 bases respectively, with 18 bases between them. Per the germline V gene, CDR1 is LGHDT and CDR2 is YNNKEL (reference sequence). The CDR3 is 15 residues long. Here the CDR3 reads CASSPLRAGSHEQYF. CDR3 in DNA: TGTGCCAGCAGCCCTCTTCGGGCGGGTAGCCACGAGCAGTACTTC.

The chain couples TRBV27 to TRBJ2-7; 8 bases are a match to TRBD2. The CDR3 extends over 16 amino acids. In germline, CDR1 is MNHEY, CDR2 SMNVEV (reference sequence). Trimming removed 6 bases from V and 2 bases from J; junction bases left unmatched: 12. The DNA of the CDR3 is TGTGCCAGCAGCCAACGTTTTTCGCGGGAGGCCTACGAGCAGTACTTC. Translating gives CASSQRFSREAYEQYF.

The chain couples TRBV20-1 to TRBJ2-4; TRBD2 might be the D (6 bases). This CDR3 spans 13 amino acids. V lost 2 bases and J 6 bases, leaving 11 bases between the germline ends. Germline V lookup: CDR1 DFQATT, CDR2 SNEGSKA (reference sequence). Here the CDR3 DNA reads TGCAGTGCTAGACCGGGAGTGGCAAACATTCAGTACTTC. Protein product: CSARPGVANIQYF.

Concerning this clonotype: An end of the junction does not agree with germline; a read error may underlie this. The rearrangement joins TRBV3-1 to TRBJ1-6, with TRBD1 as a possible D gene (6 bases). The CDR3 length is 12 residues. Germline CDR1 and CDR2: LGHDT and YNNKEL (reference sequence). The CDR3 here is CASSQKGHRAYF. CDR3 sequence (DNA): TGTGCCAGCAGCCAAAAGGGGCACAGGGCCTACTTT.

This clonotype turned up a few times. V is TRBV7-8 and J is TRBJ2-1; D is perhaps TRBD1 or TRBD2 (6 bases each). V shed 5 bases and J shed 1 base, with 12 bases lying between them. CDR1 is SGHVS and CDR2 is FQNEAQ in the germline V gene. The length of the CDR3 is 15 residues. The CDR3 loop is CASSPGAMSYNEQFF. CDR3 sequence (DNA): TGTGCCAGCAGCCCGGGGGCGATGTCCTACAATGAGCAGTTCTTC.

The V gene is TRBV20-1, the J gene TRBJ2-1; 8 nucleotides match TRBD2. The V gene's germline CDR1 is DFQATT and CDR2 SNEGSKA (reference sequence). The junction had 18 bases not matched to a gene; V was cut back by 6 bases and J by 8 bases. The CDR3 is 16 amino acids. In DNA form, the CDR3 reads TGCAGTGCCCTTTACCCATCGGGACTAGTAGTCGATGAGCAGTTCTTC. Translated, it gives CSALYPSGLVVDEQFF.

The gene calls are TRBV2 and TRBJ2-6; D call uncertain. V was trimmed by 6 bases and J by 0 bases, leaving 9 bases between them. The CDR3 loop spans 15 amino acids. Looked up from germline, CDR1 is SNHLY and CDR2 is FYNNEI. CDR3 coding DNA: TGTGCCAGCAGCTTGAAAACCTCTGGGGCCAACGTCCTGACTTTC. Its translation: CASSLKTSGANVLTF.

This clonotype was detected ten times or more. The CDR3 bases are TGCGCCAGCAGCTTGGATGTTGGAGCGCAAGAGACCCAGTACTTC. Translating gives CASSLDVGAQETQYF. The J gene is TRBJ2-5, the V gene TRBV5-1; the D is unclear. The germline CDR1 and CDR2 sequences are SGHRS and YFSETQ. V lost 0 bases to trimming and J lost 2 bases, with 11 bases between them. This CDR3 has 15 residues.

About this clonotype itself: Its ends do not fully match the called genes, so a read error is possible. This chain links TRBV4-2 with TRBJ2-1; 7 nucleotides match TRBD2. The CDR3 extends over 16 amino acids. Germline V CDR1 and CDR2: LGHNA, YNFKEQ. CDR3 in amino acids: CASSKEGGSSYNEQFF. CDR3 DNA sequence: TGTGCCAGCAGCAAAGAGGGCGGGAGCTCCTACAATGAGCAGTTCTTC.

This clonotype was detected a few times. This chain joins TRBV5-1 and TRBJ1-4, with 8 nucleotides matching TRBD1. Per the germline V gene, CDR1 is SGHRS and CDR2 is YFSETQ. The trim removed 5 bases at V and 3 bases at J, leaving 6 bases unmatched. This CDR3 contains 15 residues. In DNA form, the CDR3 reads TGCGCCAGCAGGGGCCAGGGGGCCCCTAATGAAAAACTGTTTTTT. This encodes CASRGQGAPNEKLFF.

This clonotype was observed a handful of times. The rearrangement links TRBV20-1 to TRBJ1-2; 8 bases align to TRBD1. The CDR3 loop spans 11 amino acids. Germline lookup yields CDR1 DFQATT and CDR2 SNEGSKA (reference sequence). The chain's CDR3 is CRPGGEYGYTF. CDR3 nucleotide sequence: TGCAGGCCAGGGGGCGAGTATGGCTACACCTTC.